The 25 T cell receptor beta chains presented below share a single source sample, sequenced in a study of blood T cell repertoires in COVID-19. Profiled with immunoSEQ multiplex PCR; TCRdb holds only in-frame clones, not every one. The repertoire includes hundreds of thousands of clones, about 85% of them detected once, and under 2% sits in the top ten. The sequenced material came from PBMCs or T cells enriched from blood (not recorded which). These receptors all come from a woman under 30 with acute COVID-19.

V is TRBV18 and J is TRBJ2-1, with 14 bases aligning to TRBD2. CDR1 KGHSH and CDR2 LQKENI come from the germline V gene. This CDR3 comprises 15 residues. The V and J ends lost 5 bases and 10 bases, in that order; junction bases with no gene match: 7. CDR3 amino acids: CASSAPGLAGVEQFF. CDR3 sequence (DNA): TGTGCCAGCTCAGCCCCGGGACTAGCGGGAGTCGAGCAGTTCTTC.

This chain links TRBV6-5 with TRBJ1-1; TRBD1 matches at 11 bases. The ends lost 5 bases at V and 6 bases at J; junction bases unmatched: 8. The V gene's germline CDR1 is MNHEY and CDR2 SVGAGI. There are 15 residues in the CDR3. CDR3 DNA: TGTGCCAGCAGTACGAGAGGACAGGGGGCAGCTGAAGCTTTCTTT. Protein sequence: CASSTRGQGAAEAFF.

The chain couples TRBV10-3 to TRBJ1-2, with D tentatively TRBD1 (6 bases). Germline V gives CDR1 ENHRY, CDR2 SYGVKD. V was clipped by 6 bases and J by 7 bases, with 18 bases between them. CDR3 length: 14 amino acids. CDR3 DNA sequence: TGTGCCATCAGCCTAGATACAGGGTTTCGTGGCTACACCTTC. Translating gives CAISLDTGFRGYTF.

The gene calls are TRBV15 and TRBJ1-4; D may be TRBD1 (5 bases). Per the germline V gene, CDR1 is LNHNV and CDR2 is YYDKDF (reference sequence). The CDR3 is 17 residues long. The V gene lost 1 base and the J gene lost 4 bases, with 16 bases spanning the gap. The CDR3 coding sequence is TGTGCCACCAGCAGAGGTGAAGGGTCAGGGTTTAATGAAAAACTGTTTTTT. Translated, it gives CATSRGEGSGFNEKLFF. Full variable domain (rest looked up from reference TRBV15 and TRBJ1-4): DAMVIQNPRYQVTQFGKPVTLSCSQTLNHNVMYWYQQKSSQAPKLLFHYYDKDFNNEADTPDNFQSRRPNTSFCFLDIRSPGLGDTAMYLCATSRGEGSGFNEKLFFGSGTQLSVL.

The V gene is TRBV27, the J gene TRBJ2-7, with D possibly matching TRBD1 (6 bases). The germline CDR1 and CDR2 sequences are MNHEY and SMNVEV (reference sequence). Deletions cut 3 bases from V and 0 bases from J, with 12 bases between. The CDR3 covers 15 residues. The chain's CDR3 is CASSLGDRTSYEQYF. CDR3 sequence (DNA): TGTGCCAGCAGTTTGGGCGACAGGACCTCCTACGAGCAGTACTTC.

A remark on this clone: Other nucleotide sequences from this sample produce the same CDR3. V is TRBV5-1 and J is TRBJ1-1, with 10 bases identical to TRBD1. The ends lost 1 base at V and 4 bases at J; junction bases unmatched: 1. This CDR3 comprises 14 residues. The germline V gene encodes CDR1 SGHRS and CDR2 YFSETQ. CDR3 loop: CASSLRTGGTEAFF. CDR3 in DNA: TGCGCCAGCAGCTTGCGGACAGGGGGCACTGAAGCTTTCTTT.

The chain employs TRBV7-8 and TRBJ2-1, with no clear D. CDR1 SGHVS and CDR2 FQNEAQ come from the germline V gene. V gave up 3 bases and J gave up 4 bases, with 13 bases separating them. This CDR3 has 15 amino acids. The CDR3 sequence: CASSFVESRYNEQFF. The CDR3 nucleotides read TGTGCCAGCAGCTTCGTGGAGAGCCGATACAATGAGCAGTTCTTC.

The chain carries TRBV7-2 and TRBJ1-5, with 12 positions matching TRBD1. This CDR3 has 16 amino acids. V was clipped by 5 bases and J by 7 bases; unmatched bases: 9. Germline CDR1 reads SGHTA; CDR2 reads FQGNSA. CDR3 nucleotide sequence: TGTGCCAGCAGCCCCGGGACAGGGGGCGAGGGGCAGCCCCAGCATTTT. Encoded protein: CASSPGTGGEGQPQHF.

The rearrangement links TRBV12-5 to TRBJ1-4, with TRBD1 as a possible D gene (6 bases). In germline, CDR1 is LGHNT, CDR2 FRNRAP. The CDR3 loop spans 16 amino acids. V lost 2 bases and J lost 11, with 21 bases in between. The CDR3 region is CASGLFRTATSGKLFF. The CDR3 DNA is TGTGCTAGTGGTTTGTTCCGGACAGCAACCTCAGGGAAACTGTTTTTT.

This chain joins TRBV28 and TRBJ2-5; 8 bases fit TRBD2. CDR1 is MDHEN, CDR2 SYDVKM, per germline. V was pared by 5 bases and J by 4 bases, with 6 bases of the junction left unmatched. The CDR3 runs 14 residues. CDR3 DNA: TGTGCCAGCAGTAGCGGGAGTACGGGAGAGACCCAGTACTTC. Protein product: CASSSGSTGETQYF.

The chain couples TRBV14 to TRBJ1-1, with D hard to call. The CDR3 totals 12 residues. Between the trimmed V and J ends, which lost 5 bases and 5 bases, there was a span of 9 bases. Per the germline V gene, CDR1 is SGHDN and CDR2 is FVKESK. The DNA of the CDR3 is TGTGCCAGCAGCTTGCAGAGGACTGAAGCTTTCTTT. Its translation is CASSLQRTEAFF.

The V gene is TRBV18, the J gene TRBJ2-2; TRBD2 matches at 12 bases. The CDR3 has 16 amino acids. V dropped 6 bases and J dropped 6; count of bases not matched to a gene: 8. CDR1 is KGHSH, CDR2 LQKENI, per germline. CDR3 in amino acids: CASSPGTSGLPGELFF. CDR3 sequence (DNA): TGTGCCAGCTCGCCCGGGACTAGCGGGCTTCCCGGGGAGCTGTTTTTT. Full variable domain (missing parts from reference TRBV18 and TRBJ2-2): NAGVMQNPRHLVRRRGQEARLRCSPMKGHSHVYWYRQLPEEGLKFMVYLQKENIIDESGMPKERFSAEFPKEGPSILRIQQVVRGDSAAYFCASSPGTSGLPGELFFGEGSRLTVL.

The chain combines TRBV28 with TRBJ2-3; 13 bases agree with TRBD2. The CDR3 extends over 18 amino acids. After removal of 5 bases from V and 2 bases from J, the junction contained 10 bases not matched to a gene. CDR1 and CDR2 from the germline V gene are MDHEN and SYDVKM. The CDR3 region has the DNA TGTGCCAGCAGTCCTGGACTAGCGGGAGTTAGGGCCACAGATACGCAGTATTTT. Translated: CASSPGLAGVRATDTQYF.

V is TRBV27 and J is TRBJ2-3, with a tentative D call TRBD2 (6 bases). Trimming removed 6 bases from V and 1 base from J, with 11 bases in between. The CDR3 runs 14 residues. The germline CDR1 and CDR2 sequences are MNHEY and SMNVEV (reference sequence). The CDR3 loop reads CASRVGLRTDTQYF. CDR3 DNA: TGTGCCAGCAGAGTAGGACTACGCACAGATACGCAGTATTTT.

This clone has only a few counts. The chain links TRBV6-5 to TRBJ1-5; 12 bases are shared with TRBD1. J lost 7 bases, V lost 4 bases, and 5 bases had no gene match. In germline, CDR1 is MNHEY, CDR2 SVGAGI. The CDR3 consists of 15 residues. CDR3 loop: CASSWDRGRQQPQHF. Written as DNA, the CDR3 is TGTGCCAGCAGTTGGGACAGGGGGCGGCAGCAGCCCCAGCATTTT.

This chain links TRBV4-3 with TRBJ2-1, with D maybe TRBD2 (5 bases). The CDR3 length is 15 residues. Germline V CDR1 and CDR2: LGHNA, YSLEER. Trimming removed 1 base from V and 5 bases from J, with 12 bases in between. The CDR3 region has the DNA TGCGCCAGCAGCCAAGTGAGCGGACCCAACAATGAGCAGTTCTTC. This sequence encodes CASSQVSGPNNEQFF.

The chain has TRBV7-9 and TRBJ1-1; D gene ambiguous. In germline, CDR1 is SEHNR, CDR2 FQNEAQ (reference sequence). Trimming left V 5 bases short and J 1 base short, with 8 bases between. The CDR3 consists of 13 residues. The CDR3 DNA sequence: TGTGCCAGCAGCCTGATACAGAACACTGAAGCTTTCTTT. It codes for CASSLIQNTEAFF.

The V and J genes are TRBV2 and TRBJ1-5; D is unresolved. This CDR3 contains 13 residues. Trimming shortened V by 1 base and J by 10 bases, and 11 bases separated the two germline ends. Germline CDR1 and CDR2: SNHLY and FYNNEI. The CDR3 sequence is CASSEGPYAPQHF. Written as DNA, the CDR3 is TGTGCCAGCAGTGAAGGGCCATACGCCCCCCAGCATTTT. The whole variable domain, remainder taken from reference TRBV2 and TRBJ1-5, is EPEVTQTPSHQVTQMGQEVILRCVPISNHLYFYWYRQILGQKVEFLVSFYNNEISEKSEIFDDQFSVERPDGSNFTLKIRSTKLEDSAMYFCASSEGPYAPQHFGDGTRLSIL.

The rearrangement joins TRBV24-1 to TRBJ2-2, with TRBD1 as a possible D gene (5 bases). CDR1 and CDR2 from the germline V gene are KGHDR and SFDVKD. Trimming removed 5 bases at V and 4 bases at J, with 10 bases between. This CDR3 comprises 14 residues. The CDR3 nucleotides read TGTGCCACCAGTGGAGCGCAGGGCACCGGGGAGCTGTTTTTT. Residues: CATSGAQGTGELFF.

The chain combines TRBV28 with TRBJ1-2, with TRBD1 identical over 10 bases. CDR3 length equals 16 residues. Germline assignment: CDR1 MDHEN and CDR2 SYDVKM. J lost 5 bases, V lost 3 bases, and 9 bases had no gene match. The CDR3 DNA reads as TGTGCCAGCAGTTTGTCCGGGACAGGGGAATGGTATGGCTACACCTTC. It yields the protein CASSLSGTGEWYGYTF.

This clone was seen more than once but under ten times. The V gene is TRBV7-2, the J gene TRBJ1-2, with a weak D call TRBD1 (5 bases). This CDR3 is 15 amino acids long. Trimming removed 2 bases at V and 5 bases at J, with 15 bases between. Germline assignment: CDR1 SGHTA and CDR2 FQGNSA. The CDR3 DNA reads TGTGCCAGCAGCTTACCGCAGGGAAGTTTGTATGGCTACACCTTC. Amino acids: CASSLPQGSLYGYTF.

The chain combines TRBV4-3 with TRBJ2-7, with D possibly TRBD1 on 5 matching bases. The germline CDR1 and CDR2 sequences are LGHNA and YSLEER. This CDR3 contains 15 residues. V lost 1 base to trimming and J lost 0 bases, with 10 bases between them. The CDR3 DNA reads TGCGCCAGCAGCCAAGGACACGACAGCTCCTACGAGCAGTACTTC. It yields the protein CASSQGHDSSYEQYF.

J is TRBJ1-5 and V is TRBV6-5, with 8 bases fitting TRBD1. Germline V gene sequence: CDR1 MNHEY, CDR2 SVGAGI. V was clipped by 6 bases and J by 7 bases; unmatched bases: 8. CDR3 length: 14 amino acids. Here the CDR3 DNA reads TGTGCCAGCAGCAGGACAGGGTCAGGGCAGCCCCAGCATTTT. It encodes CASSRTGSGQPQHF.

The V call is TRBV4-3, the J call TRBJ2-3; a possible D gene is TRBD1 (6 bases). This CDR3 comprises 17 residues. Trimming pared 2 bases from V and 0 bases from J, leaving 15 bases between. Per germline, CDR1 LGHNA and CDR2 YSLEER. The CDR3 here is CASSQRDTRASTDTQYF. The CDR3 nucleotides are TGCGCCAGCAGCCAACGGGACACCAGAGCTAGCACAGATACGCAGTATTTT.

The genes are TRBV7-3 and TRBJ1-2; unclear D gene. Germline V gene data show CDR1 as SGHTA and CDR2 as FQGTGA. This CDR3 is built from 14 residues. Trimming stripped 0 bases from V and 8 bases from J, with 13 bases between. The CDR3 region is CASSLTYRGEGYTF. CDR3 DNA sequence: TGTGCCAGCAGCTTAACCTACCGGGGTGAAGGCTACACCTTC.